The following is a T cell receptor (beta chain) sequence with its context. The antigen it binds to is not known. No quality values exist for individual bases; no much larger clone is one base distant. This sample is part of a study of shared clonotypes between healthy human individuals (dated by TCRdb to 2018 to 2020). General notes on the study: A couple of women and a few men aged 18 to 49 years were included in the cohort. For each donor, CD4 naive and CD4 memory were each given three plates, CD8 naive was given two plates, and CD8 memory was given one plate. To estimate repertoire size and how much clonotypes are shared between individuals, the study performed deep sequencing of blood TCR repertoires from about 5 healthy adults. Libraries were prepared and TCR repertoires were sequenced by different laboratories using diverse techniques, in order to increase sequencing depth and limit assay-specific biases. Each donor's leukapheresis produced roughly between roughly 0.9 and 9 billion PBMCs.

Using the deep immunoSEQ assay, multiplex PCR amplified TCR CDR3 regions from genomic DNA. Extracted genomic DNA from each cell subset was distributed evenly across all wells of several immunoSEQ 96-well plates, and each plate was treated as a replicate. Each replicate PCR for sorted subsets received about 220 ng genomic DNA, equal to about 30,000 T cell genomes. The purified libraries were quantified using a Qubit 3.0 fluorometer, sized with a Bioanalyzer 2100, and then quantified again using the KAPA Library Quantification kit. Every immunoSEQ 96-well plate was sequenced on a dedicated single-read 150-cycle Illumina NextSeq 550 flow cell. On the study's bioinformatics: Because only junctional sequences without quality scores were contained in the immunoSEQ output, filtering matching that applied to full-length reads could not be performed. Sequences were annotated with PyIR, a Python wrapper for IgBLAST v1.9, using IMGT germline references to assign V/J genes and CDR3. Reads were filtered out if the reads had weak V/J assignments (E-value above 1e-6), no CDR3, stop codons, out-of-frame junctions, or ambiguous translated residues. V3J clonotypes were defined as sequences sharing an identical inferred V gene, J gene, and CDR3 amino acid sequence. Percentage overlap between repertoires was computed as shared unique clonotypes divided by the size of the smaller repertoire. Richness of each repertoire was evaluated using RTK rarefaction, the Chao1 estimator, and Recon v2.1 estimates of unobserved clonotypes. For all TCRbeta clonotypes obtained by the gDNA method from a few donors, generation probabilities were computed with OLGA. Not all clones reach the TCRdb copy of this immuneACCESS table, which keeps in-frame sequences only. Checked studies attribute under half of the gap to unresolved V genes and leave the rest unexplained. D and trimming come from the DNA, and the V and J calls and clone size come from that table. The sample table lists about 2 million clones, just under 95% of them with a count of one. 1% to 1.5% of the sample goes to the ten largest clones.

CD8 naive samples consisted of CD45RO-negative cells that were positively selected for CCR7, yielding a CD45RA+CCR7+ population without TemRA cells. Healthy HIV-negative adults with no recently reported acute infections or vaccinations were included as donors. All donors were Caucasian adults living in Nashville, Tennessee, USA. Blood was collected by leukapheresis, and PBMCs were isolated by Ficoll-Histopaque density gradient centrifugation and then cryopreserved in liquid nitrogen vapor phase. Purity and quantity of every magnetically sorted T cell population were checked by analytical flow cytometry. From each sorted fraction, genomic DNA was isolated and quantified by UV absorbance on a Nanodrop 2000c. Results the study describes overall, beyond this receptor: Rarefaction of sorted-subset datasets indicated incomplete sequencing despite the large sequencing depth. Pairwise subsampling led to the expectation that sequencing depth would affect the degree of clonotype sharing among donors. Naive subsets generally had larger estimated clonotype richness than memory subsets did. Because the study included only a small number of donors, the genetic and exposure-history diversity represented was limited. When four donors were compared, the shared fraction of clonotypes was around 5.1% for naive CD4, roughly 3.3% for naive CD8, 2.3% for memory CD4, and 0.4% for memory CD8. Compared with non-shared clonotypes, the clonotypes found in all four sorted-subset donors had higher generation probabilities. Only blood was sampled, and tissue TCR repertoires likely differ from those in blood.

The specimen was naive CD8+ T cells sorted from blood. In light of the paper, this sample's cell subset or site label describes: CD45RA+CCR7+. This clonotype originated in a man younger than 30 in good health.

The CDR3 protein: CASSSGRDAFF. The DNA sequence is given as TGTGCCAGCAGCTCCGGACGGGACGCTTTCTTT. Here the chain combines TRBV7-2 and TRBJ1-1, with TRBD1 tentatively as D gene (5 bases match). The germline V gene yields SGHTA for CDR1 and FQGNSA for CDR2. The trim is 4 bases for V and 11 bases for J, with a gap of 11 bases between the germline ends. The cysteine opens and the phenylalanine closes a CDR3 of 11 amino acids. The CDR3 DNA has 33 bases and is translated from base 1.